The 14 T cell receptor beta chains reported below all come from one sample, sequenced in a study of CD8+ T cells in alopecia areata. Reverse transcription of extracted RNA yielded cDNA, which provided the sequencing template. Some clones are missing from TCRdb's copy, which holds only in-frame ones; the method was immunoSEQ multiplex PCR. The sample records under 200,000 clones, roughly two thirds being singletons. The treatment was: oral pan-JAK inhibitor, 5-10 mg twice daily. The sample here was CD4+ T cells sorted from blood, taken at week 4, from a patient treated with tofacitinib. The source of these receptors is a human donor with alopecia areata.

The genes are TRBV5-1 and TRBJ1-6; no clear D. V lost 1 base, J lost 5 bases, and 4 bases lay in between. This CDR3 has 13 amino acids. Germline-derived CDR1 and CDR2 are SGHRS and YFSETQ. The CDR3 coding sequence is TGCGCCAGCAGCTTGACCCATAATTCACCCCTCCACTTT. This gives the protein CASSLTHNSPLHF.

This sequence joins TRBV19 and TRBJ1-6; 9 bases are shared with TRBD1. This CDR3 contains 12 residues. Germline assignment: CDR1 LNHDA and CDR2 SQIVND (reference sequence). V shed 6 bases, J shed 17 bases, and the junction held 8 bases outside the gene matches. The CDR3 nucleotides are TGTGCCAGTAGCGCCGGGACAGGGAAGTTCCACTTT. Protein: CASSAGTGKFHF.

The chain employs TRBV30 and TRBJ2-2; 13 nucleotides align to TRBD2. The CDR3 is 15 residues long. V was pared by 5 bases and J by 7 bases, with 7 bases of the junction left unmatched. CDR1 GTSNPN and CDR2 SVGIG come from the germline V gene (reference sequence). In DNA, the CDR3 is TGTGCCTGGTCTCGACTAGCGGGGGGTGTCGGGGAGCTGTTTTTT. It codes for CAWSRLAGGVGELFF.

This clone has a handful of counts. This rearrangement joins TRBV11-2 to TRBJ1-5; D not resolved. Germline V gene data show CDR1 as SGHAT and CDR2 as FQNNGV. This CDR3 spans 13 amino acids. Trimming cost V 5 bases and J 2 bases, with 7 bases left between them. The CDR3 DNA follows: TGTGCCAGCAGCCCAACGGGCAATCAGCCCCAGCATTTT. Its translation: CASSPTGNQPQHF.

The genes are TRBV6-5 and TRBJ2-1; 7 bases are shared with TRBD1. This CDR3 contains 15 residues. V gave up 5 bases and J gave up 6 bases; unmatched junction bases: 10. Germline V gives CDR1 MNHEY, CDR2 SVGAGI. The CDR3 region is CASSPRDRRSNEQFF. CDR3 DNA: TGTGCCAGCAGTCCCCGGGACAGACGCAGCAATGAGCAGTTCTTC.

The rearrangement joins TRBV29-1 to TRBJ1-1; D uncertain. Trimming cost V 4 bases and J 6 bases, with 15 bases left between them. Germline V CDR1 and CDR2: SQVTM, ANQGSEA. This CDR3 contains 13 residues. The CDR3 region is CSVAQSNRAEAFF. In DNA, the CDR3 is TGCAGCGTTGCCCAGTCGAACAGAGCTGAAGCTTTCTTT. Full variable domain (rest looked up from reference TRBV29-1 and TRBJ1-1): SAVISQKPSRDICQRGTSLTIQCQVDSQVTMMFWYRQQPGQSLTLIATANQGSEATYESGFVIDKFPISRPNLTFSTLTVSNMSPEDSSIYLCSVAQSNRAEAFFGQGTRLTVV.

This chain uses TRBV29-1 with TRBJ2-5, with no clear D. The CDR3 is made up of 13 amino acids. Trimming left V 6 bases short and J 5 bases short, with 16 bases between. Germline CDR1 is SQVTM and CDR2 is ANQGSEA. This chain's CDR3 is CSVPQQTQETQYF. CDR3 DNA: TGCAGCGTACCCCAGCAGACGCAGGAGACCCAGTACTTC.

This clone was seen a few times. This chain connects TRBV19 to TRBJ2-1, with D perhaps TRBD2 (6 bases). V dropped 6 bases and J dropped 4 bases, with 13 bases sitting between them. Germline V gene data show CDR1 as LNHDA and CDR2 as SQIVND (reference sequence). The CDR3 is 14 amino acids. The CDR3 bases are TGTGCCAGTAGCAAAAGGACTAAGTACAATGAGCAGTTCTTC. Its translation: CASSKRTKYNEQFF.

The CDR3 DNA reads as TGCAGCGTGGGAGGTCCAGGCGGTATGAACACTGAAGCTTTCTTT. As protein: CSVGGPGGMNTEAFF. The J gene is TRBJ1-1, the V gene TRBV29-1; D remains ambiguous. V dropped 6 bases and J dropped 0 bases, with 17 bases sitting between them. In germline, CDR1 is SQVTM, CDR2 ANQGSEA. This CDR3 contains 15 residues.

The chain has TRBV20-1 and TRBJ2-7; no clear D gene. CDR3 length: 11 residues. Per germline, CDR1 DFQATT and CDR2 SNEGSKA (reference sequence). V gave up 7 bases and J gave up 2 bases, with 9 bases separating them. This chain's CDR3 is CSVGNPYEQYF. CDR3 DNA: TGCAGTGTGGGCAACCCCTACGAGCAGTACTTC.

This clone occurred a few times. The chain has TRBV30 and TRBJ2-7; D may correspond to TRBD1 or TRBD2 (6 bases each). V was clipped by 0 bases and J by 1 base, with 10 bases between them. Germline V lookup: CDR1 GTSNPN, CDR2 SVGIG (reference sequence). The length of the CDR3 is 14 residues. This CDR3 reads CAWSVRGASYEQYF. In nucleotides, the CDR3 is TGTGCCTGGAGTGTAAGGGGGGCATCCTACGAGCAGTACTTC.

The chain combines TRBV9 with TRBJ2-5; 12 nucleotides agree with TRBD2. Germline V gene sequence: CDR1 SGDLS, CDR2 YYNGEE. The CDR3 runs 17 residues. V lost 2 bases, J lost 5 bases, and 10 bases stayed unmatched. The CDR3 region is CASSVGWTSGALETQYF. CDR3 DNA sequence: TGTGCCAGCAGCGTGGGTTGGACTAGCGGGGCACTGGAGACCCAGTACTTC. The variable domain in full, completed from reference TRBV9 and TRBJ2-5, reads DSGVTQTPKHLITATGQRVTLRCSPRSGDLSVYWYQQSLDQGLQFLIQYYNGEERAKGNILERFSAQQFPDLHSELNLSSLELGDSALYFCASSVGWTSGALETQYFGPGTRLLVL.

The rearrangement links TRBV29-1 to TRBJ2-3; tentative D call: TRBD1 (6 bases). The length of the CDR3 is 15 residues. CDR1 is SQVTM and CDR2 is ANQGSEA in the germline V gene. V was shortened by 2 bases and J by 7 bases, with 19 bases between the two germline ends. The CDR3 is CSVETKGQNRNTQYF. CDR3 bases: TGCAGCGTTGAAACAAAAGGACAGAATAGGAATACGCAGTATTTT.

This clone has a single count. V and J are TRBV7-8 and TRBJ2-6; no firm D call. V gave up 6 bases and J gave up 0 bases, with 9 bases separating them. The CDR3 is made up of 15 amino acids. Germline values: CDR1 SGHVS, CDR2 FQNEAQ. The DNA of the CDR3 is TGTGCCAGCAGGTCGAAGGACTCTGGGGCCAACGTCCTGACTTTC. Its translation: CASRSKDSGANVLTF. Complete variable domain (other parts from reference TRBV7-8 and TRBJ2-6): GAGVSQSPRYKVAKRGQDVALRCDPISGHVSLFWYQQALGQGPEFLTYFQNEAQLDKSGLPSDRFFAERPEGSVSTLKIQRTQQEDSAVYLCASRSKDSGANVLTFGAGSRLTVL.